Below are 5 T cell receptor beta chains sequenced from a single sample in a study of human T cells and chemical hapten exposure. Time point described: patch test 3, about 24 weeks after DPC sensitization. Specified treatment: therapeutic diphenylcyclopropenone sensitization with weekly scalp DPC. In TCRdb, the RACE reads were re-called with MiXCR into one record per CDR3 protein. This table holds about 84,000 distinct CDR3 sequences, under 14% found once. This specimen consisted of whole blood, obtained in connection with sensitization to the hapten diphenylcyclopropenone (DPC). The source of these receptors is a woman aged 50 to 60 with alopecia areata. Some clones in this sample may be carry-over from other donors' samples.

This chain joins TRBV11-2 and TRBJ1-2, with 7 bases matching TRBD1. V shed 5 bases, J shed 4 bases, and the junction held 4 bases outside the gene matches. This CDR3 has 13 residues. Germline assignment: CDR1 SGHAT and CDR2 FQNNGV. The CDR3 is CASSPGQSYGYTF. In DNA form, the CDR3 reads TGTGCCAGCAGCCCGGGACAGAGCTATGGCTACACCTTC.

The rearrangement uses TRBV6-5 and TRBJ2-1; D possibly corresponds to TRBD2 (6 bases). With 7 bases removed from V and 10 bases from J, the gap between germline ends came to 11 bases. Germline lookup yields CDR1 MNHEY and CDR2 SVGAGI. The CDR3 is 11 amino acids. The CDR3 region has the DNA TGTGCCAGCACCCTGGGGAGGGAGCAGTTCTTC. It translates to CASTLGREQFF.

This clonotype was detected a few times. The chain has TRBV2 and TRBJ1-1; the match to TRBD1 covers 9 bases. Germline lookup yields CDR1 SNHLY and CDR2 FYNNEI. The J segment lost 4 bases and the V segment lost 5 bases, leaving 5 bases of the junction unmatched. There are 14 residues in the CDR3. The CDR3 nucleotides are TGTGCCAGCAGTAGTACAGGGGGCGGCACTGAAGCTTTCTTT. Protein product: CASSSTGGGTEAFF. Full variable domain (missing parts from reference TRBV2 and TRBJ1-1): EPEVTQTPSHQVTQMGQEVILRCVPISNHLYFYWYRQILGQKVEFLVSFYNNEISEKSEIFDDQFSVERPDGSNFTLKIRSTKLEDSAMYFCASSSTGGGTEAFFGQGTRLTVV.

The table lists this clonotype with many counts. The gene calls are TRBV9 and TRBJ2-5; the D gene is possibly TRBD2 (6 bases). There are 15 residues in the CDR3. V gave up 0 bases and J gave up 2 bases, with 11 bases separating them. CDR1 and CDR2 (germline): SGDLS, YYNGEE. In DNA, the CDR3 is TGTGCCAGCAGCGTAGTAGGAGGGAGTCAAGAGACCCAGTACTTC. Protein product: CASSVVGGSQETQYF.

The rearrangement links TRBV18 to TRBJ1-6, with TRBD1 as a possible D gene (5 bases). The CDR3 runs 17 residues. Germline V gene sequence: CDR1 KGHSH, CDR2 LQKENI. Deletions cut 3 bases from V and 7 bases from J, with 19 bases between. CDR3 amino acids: CASSPSAGTAGNSPLHF. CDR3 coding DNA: TGTGCCAGCTCACCTTCCGCCGGGACGGCAGGGAATTCACCCCTCCACTTT. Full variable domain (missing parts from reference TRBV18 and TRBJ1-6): NAGVMQNPRHLVRRRGQEARLRCSPMKGHSHVYWYRQLPEEGLKFMVYLQKENIIDESGMPKERFSAEFPKEGPSILRIQQVVRGDSAAYFCASSPSAGTAGNSPLHFGNGTRLTVT.